This T cell receptor (beta chain) was captured in a study of control samples from healthy donors and cancer patients. Germline CDR1 reads SGHDN; CDR2 reads FVKESK. Trimming took off 0 bases at V and 2 bases at J, with 8 bases between the two ends. CDR3 length: 14 residues. Method: immunoSEQ multiplex PCR; TCRdb's copy keeps in-frame clones and lacks some. The sample contains under 200,000 clones, 92% of which appear only once. The sample comprised blood. The chain links TRBV14 to TRBJ2-7, with D perhaps TRBD1 (6 bases). This clonotype was obtained from a woman aged 25 to 39 in good health. The CDR3 reads CASSQDRGPYEQYF. The CDR3 DNA reads as TGTGCCAGCAGCCAAGACAGGGGTCCCTACGAGCAGTACTTC.